The clone carrying this T cell receptor beta chain has at least ten counts. This CDR3 contains 14 residues. CDR1 SGHRS and CDR2 YFSETQ come from the germline V gene. V shed 0 bases and J shed 4 bases, with 7 bases lying between them. The authors prepared the TCRbeta library with unique molecular identifiers. TCRdb re-called the PCR reads with MiXCR, one entry per CDR3 protein. The sample lists 150,000 to 250,000 distinct CDR3 sequences, roughly 15% occurring once. The data stem from a study of T-cell reconstitution after alpha-beta-depleted transplantation in children. Sequenced material: PBMCs from the stem cell graft donor, taken from the stem cell graft. The chain combines TRBV5-1 with TRBJ1-4; D remains unclear. This receptor was taken from a human donor who donated a stem cell graft to a child with acute lymphoblastic leukemia. CDR3 protein: CASSLAGGNEKLFF. The CDR3 coding sequence is TGCGCCAGCAGCTTGGCCGGAGGTAATGAAAAACTGTTTTTT.